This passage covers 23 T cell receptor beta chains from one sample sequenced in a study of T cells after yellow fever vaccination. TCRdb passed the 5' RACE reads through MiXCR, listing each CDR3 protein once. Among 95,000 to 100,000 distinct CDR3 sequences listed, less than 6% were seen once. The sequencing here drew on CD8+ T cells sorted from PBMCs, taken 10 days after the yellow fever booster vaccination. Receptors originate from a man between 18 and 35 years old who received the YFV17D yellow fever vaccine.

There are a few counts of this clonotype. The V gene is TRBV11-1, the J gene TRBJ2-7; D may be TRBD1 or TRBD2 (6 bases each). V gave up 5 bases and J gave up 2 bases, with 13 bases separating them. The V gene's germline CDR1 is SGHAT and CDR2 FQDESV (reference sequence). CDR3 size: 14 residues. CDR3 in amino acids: CASSPRGVPYEQYF. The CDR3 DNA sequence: TGTGCCAGCAGCCCGAGGGGGGTCCCCTACGAGCAGTACTTC.

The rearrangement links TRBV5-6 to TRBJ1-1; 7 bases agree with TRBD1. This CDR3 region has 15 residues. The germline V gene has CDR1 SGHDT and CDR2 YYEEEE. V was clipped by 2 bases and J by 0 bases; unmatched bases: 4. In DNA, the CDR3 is TGTGCCAGCAGCTTAACGACAGGGCTGAACACTGAAGCTTTCTTT. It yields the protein CASSLTTGLNTEAFF.

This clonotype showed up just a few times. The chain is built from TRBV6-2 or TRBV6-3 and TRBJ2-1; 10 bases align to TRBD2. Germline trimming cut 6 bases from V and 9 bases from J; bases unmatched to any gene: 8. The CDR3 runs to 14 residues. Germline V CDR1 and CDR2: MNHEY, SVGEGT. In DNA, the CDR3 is TGTGCCAGCAGCCGACCAGCGGGGGGGACTGAGCAGTTCTTC. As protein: CASSRPAGGTEQFF.

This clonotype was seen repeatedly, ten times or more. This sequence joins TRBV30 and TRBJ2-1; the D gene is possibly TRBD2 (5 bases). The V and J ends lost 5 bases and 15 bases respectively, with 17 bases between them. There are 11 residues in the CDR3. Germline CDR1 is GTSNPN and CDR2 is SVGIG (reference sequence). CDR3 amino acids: CAWGSSGDRFF. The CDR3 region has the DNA TGTGCCTGGGGGAGTAGTGGGGATCGGTTCTTC.

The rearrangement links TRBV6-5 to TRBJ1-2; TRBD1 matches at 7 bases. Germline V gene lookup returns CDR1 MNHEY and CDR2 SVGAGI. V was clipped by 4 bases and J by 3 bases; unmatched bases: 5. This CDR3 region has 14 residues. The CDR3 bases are TGTGCCAGCAGTTCTGACAGGGAGGACTATGGCTACACCTTC. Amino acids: CASSSDREDYGYTF.

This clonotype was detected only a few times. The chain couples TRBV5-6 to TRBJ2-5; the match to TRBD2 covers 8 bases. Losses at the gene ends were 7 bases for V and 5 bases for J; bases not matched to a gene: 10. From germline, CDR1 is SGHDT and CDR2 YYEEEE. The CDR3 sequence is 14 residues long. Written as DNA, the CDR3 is TGTGCCAGCGGCGGGGGGCGGCCAAGGGAGACCCAGTACTTC. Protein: CASGGGRPRETQYF.

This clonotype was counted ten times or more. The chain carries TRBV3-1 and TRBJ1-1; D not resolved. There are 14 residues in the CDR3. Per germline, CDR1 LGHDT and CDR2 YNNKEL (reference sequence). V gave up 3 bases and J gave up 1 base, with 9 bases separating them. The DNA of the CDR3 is TGTGCCAGCAGCCACCCCGCATGGAACACTGAAGCTTTCTTT. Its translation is CASSHPAWNTEAFF. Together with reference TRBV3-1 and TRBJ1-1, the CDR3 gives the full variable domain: DTAVSQTPKYLVTQMGNDKSIKCEQNLGHDTMYWYKQDSKKFLKIMFSYNNKELIINETVPNRFSPKSPDKAHLNLHINSLELGDSAVYFCASSHPAWNTEAFFGQGTRLTVV.

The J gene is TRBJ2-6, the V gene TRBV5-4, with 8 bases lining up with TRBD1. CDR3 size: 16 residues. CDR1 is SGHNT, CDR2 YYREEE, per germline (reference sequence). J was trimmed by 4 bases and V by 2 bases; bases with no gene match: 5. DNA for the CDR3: TGTGCCAGCAGCTTTGCCAGGGGGCTCGGGGCCAACGTCCTGACTTTC. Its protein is CASSFARGLGANVLTF.

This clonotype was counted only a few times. The CDR3 nucleotides are TGTGCCAGCAGTCGCCCGACTAGCGGGACACAAGAGACCCAGTACTTC. Translation: CASSRPTSGTQETQYF. The chain uses TRBV6-2 or TRBV6-3 and TRBJ2-5, with TRBD2 matching over 11 bases. This CDR3 has 16 amino acids. J gave up 2 bases and V 5 bases, and 7 bases lay outside the gene matches. From germline, CDR1 is MNHEY and CDR2 SVGEGT.

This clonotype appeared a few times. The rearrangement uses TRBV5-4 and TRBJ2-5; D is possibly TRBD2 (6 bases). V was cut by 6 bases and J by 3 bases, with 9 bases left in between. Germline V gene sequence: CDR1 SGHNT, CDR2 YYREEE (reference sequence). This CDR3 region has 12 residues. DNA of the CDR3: TGTGCCAGCAAGGGACTTGAAGAGACCCAGTACTTC. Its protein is CASKGLEETQYF.

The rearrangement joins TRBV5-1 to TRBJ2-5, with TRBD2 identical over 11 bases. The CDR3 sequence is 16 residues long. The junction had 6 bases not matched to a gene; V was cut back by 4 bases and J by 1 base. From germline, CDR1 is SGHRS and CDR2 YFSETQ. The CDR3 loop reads CASSPMTSGVQETQYF. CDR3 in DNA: TGCGCCAGCAGCCCGATGACTAGCGGGGTCCAAGAGACCCAGTACTTC.

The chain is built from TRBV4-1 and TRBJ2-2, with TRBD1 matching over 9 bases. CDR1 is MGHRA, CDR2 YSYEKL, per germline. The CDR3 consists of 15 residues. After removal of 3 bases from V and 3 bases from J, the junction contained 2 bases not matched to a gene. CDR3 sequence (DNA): TGCGCCAGCAGCCAGAGGACAGGGGACACCGGGGAGCTGTTTTTT. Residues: CASSQRTGDTGELFF.

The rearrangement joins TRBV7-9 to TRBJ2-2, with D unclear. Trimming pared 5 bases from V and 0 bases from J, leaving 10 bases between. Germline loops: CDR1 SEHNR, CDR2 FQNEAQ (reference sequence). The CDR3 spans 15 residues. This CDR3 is CASSAIFPNTGELFF. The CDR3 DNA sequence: TGTGCCAGCAGCGCCATCTTCCCGAACACCGGGGAGCTGTTTTTT.

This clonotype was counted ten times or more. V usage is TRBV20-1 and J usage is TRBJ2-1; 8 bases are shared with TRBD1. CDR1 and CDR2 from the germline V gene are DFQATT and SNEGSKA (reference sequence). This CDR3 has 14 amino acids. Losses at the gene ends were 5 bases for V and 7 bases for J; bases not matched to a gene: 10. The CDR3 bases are TGCAGTGCTCGCGCCCAGGGGGCGGGGAATGAGCAGTTCTTC. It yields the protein CSARAQGAGNEQFF.

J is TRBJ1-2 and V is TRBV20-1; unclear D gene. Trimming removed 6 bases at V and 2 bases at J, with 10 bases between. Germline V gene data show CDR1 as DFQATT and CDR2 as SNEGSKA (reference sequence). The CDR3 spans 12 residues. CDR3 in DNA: TGCAGTGCAGAAGGACTGAACTATGGCTACACCTTC. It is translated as CSAEGLNYGYTF.

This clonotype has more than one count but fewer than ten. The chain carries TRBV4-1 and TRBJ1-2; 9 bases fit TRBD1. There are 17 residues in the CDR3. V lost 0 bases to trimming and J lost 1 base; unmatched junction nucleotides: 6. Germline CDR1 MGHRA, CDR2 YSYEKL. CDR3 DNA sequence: TGCGCCAGCAGCCAAGATTTGCGGACAGGGGTTAACTATGGCTACACCTTC. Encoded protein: CASSQDLRTGVNYGYTF.

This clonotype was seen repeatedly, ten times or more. The CDR3 bases are TGTGCCAGCAGCCAAGATCTCTCTACAGTGGAGCAGTTCTTC. This gives the protein CASSQDLSTVEQFF. The chain couples TRBV3-1 to TRBJ2-1, with D unresolved. The CDR3 consists of 14 residues. The V and J ends lost 0 bases and 10 bases respectively, with 13 bases between them. Looked up from germline, CDR1 is LGHDT and CDR2 is YNNKEL (reference sequence).

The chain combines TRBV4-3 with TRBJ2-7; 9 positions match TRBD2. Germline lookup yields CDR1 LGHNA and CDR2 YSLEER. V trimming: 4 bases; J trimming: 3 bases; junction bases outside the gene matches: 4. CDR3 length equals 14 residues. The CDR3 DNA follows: TGCGCCAGCAGCCCCAGCGGGGGGTACTACGAGCAGTACTTC. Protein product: CASSPSGGYYEQYF.

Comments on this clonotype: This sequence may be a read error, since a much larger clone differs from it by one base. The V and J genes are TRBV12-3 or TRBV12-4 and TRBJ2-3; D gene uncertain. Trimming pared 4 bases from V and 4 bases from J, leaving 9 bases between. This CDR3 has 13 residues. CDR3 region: CASSWRNSDTQYF. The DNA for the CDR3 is TGTGCCAGCAGTTGGCGAAACTCAGATACGCAGTATTTT.

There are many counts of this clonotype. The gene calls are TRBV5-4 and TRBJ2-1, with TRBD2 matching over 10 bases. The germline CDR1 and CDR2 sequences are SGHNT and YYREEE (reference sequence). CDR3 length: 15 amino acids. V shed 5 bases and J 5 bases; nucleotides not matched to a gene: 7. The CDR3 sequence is CASRRTSGINNEQFF. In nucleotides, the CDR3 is TGTGCCAGCAGGCGGACTAGCGGAATAAACAATGAGCAGTTCTTC.

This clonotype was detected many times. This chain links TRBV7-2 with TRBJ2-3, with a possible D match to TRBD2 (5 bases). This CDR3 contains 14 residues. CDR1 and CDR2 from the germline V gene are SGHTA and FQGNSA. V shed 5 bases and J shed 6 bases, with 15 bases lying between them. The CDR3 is CASSLLTRSDTQYF. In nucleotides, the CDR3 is TGTGCCAGCAGCCTCCTAACTAGATCGGATACGCAGTATTTT.

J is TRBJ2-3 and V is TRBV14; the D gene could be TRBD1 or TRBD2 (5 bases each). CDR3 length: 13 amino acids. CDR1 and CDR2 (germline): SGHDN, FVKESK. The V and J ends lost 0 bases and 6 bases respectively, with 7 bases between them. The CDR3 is CASSQEGEDTQYF. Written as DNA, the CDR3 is TGTGCCAGCAGCCAAGAGGGGGAGGATACGCAGTATTTT. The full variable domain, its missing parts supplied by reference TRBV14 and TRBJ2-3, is EAGVTQFPSHSVIEKGQTVTLRCDPISGHDNLYWYRRVMGKEIKFLLHFVKESKQDESGMPNNRFLAERTGGTYSTLKVQPAELEDSGVYFCASSQEGEDTQYFGPGTRLTVL.

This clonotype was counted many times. The CDR3 loop is CASSLSPEPHNEQFF. CDR3 bases: TGCGCCAGCAGCTTGAGTCCCGAGCCCCACAATGAGCAGTTCTTC. The rearrangement uses TRBV5-1 and TRBJ2-1; unclear D gene. Per the germline V gene, CDR1 is SGHRS and CDR2 is YFSETQ. V gave up 1 base and J gave up 5 bases, with 13 bases separating them. CDR3 length equals 15 residues. The full variable domain, completed using reference TRBV5-1 and TRBJ2-1, is KAGVTQTPRYLIKTRGQQVTLSCSPISGHRSVSWYQQTPGQGLQFLFEYFSETQRNKGNFPGRFSGRQFSNSRSEMNVSTLELGDSALYLCASSLSPEPHNEQFFGPGTRLTVL.